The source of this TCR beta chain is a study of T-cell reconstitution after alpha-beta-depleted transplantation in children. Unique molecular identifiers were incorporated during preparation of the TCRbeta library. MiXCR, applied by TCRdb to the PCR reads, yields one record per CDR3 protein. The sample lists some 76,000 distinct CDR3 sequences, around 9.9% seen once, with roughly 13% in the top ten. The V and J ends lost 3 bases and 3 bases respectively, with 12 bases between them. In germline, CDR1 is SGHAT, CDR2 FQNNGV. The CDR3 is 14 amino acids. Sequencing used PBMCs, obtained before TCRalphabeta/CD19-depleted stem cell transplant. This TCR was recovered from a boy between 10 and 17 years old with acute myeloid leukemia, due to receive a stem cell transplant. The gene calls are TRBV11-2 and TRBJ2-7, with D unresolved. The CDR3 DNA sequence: TGTGCCAGCAGCTTCGACAATGTCGTCTACGAGCAGTACTTC. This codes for CASSFDNVVYEQYF.